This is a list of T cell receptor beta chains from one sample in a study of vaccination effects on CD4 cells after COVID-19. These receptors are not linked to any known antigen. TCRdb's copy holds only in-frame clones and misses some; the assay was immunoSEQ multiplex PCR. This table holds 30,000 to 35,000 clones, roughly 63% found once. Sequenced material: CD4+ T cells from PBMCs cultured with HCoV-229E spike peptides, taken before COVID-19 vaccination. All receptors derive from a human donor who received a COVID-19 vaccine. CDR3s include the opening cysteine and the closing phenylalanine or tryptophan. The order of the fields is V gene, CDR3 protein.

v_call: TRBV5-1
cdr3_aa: CASSRALAGLAGGFNEQFF

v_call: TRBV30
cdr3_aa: CAWRLLGGELFF

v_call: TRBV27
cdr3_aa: CASSLTWGPDYGYTF

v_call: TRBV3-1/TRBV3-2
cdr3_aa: CASSQDRQEPYEQYF

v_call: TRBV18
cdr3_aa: CASSFSGVNTEAFF

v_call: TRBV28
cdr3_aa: CASSLYGANTEAFF

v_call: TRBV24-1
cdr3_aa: CATEGFYGYTF

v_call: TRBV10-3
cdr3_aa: CAISLQGSGTNYNEQFF

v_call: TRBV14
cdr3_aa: CASSQDRLAGGLSYNEQFF

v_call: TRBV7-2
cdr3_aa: CASSLGPNEKLFF

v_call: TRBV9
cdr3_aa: CASSVGSTGNTEAFF

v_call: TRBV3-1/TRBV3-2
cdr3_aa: CASSRHYNPGNTIYF

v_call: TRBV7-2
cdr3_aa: CASSPRAGVGYNEQFF

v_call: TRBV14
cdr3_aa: CASSPSGRKQFF

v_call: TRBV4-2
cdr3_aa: CASSLLSQAGVGYTF

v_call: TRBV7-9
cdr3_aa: CASSPGGLNTEAFF

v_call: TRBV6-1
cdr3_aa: CASSDGFSPLHF

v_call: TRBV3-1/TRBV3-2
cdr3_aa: CASSQAAGSTDTQYF

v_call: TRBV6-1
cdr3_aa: CASSELAGGQETQYF

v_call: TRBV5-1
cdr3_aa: CASSASGTVDTQYF

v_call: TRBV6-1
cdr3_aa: CASSEKQNTEAFF

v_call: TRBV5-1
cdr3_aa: CASSFDRLGETQYF

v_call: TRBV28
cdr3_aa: CASSLDSHYGYTF

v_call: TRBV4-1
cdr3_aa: CASSQDLWGQAPTNYGYTF

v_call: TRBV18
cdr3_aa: CASSPTADNTEAFF

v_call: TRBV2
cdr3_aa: CASRLGTANTGELFF

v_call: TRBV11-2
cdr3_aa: CASSLDGGFEQFF

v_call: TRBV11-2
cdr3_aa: CASSFSANTEAFF

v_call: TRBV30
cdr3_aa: CAYNRDGYTF

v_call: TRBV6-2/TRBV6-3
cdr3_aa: CASSYSIESPGYTF

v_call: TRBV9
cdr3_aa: CASSVGVGLDTGELFF

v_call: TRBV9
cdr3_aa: CASSVDGRGSYNSPLHF

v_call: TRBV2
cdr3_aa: CASREQVSGNTIYF

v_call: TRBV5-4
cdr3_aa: CASSRTGGASGNTIYF

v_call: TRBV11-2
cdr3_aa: CASSLLAGGLTDTQYF

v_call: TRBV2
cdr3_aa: CASKGGHYGYTF

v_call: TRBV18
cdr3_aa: CASSREQGNTIYF

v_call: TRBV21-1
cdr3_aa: CASSKEGFGQGGGNTIYF

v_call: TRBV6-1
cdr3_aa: CASSEGAGSTGELFF

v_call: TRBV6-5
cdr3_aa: CASSYKRAGGYTF

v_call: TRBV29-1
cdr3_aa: CSVGTAEAFF

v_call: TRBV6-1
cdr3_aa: CASSEGGSGKETQYF

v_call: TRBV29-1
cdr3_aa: CSVMVSFQETQYF

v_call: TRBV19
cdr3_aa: CASSISKANTGELFF

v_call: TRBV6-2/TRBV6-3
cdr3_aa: CASSYLAGSYNEQFF

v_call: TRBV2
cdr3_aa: CASSVQRNTEAFF